The rows below give T cell receptor beta chains drawn from one sample of a study of blood T cell repertoires in COVID-19. Libraries were prepared by immunoSEQ multiplex PCR; TCRdb keeps only in-frame clonotypes and omits some of them. The table lists 250,000 to 300,000 clones, over 80% of them singletons. Sequencing input: PBMCs or T cells enriched from blood (not recorded which). The receptors were sampled from a human donor in a cohort exposed to, infected with or recovered from COVID-19 (not recorded which). The donor label of this sample is uncertain. The CDR3 runs from the conserved cysteine through the conserved F or W. A D gene is named only where the DNA matches it firmly. Not all rows give a size; the values are once, few, many and, for expanded clones, a class.

TRBV5-4,.,TRBJ1-2,once,TGTGCCAGCAGCCCCCGGACGGCAGGGTGGTATGGCTACACCTTC,CASSPRTAGWYGYTF
TRBV6-6,TRBD1,TRBJ1-4,.,TGTGCCAGCACCCGGGACAGTGGAAAACTGTTTTTT,CASTRDSGKLFF
TRBV12-5,TRBD1,TRBJ1-2,.,TGTGCTAGTGGCAGAGGACAGGAGGGACGTGGCTACACCTTC,CASGRGQEGRGYTF
TRBV4-1,.,TRBJ1-1,.,TGCGCCAGCAGCCTCGGGGGAAGCACTGAAGCTTTCTTT,CASSLGGSTEAFF
TRBV6-2/TRBV6-3,TRBD1,TRBJ1-5,.,TGTGCCAGCAGTTACGAGAAGGGACAGGGACCGAATCAGCCCCAGCATTTT,CASSYEKGQGPNQPQHF
TRBV4-3,.,TRBJ1-1,.,TGCGCCAGCAGCCAAGCGACAGGGAACACTGAAGCTTTCTTT,CASSQATGNTEAFF
TRBV6-4,.,TRBJ2-2,.,TGTGCCAGCAGTGATTCATACAGGCGACACACCGGGGAGCTGTTTTTT,CASSDSYRRHTGELFF
TRBV30,.,TRBJ2-6,.,TGTGCCTGGAGTGCACCTCGGGGAAGGGCCAACGTCCTGACTTTC,CAWSAPRGRANVLTF
TRBV9,TRBD1,TRBJ2-3,.,TGTGCCAGCAGCCCAGGACAGGGCACAGATACGCAGTATTTT,CASSPGQGTDTQYF
TRBV5-4,.,TRBJ2-7,.,TGTGCCAGCAGCTTGGGCTCCGGAGATGGATACGAGCAGTACTTC,CASSLGSGDGYEQYF
TRBV19,.,TRBJ2-3,.,TGTGCCAGTAGCCCAGGTTGGGGGGACGGCACAGATACGCAGTATTTT,CASSPGWGDGTDTQYF
TRBV19,.,TRBJ1-3,.,TGTGCCAGTAGCTTCCTGCAGGGGAGTTCTGGAAACACCATATATTTT,CASSFLQGSSGNTIYF
TRBV11-1,TRBD1,TRBJ1-2,.,TGTGCCAGCAGCGACCGGGACAGGGGTCCGAGAGGCTACACCTTC,CASSDRDRGPRGYTF
TRBV11-3,.,TRBJ2-2,.,TGTGCCAGCAGCCCTACAGGGAACACCGGGGAGCTGTTTTTT,CASSPTGNTGELFF
TRBV7-2,TRBD2,TRBJ2-5,.,TGTGCCAGCAGCCTCAGGTTTAGCGGGGGAACAACCCAAGAGACCCAGTACTTC,CASSLRFSGGTTQETQYF
TRBV10-3,TRBD1,TRBJ2-7,.,TGTGCCATCAGTGGGACAGGGGGTTTGAACGAGCAGTACTTC,CAISGTGGLNEQYF
TRBV15,.,TRBJ2-7,.,TGTGCCACCAGCAGAGATTCCCCGGACGAGCAGTACTTC,CATSRDSPDEQYF
TRBV11-1,TRBD2,TRBJ2-1,.,TGTGCCAGCAGCTTAGGACTAGCGGGGTACAATGAGCAGTTCTTC,CASSLGLAGYNEQFF
TRBV6-5,.,TRBJ2-3,.,TGTGCCAGCAGCCCCCGTAGCGACACAGATACGCAGTATTTT,CASSPRSDTDTQYF
TRBV7-9,.,TRBJ2-1,.,TGTGCCAGCAGCCCGGGATCGTATAACAATGAGCAGTTCTTC,CASSPGSYNNEQFF
TRBV24-1,.,TRBJ2-2,.,TGTGCCACCAGTGAGAGGGGGAAGGACACCGGGGAGCTGTTTTTT,CATSERGKDTGELFF
TRBV12-3/TRBV12-4,.,TRBJ2-2,.,TGTGCCAGCAGTCCCGAACAGACCGGGGAGCTGTTTTTT,CASSPEQTGELFF
TRBV20-1,.,TRBJ2-1,.,TGCAGTGCTGAGCCCTTCAATGAGCAGTTCTTC,CSAEPFNEQFF
TRBV2,.,TRBJ2-7,once,TGTGCCAGCACCCAAGGAGTCCTTATCGGCGAGCAGTACTTC,CASTQGVLIGEQYF
TRBV7-9,.,TRBJ1-1,.,TGTGCCAGCAGCTCGACTCGCGGGGAAGGTGAAGCTTTCTTT,CASSSTRGEGEAFF
TRBV18,TRBD1,TRBJ1-2,.,TGTGCCAGCTCACAGGACAGGGGCCGCTATGGCTACACCTTC,CASSQDRGRYGYTF
TRBV3-1/TRBV3-2,TRBD1,TRBJ2-1,.,TGTGCCAGCAGCCGGACAGGGTATGAGCAGTTCTTC,CASSRTGYEQFF
TRBV30,.,TRBJ1-2,.,TGTGCCTGGAGATGGGGGGGAGATGGCTACACCTTC,CAWRWGGDGYTF
TRBV5-4,.,TRBJ1-2,.,TGTGCCAGCAGCCCCAAAGTGGGGGGGGATTATGGCTACACCTTC,CASSPKVGGDYGYTF
TRBV30,.,TRBJ1-4,few,TGTGCCTGGAGTGCCAGGGGAGAGACTAATGAAAAACTGTTTTTT,CAWSARGETNEKLFF
TRBV24-1,TRBD2,TRBJ2-5,.,TGTGCCACCATGACTAGCGGGGGGGTAGAGACCCAGTACTTC,CATMTSGGVETQYF
TRBV6-5,.,TRBJ2-7,.,TGTGCCAGCAGTTACTCGAGGTTCTTCTCCTACGAGCAGTACTTC,CASSYSRFFSYEQYF
TRBV11-2,TRBD2,TRBJ2-1,.,TGTGCCAGCAGCTTAGTCCTAGCGGGGGGGGATGAGCAGTTCTTC,CASSLVLAGGDEQFF
TRBV4-1,TRBD2,TRBJ2-2,.,TGCGCCAGCAGCCAAGATCACGCGCTGGGCGGGGGGCCATCCGGGGAGCTGTTTTTT,CASSQDHALGGGPSGELFF
TRBV19,.,TRBJ1-1,.,TGTGCCAGTAGTACGCGGATCCTGCCGAACACTGAAGCTTTCTTT,CASSTRILPNTEAFF
TRBV19,TRBD2,TRBJ2-3,.,TGTGCCAGTAGTATCAGCGGGGCTAGCACAGATACGCAGTATTTT,CASSISGASTDTQYF
TRBV21-1,.,TRBJ2-3,.,TGTGCCAGCAGCAAAATGGGGCTAGATACGCAGTATTTT,CASSKMGLDTQYF
TRBV5-8,.,TRBJ1-1,.,TGTGCCAGCAGCAAAATTAGAGAGACTGAAGCTTTCTTT,CASSKIRETEAFF
TRBV12-3/TRBV12-4,.,TRBJ2-1,.,TGTGCCAGCAGTCTAGGGCCGTATGAGCAGTTCTTC,CASSLGPYEQFF
TRBV11-2,TRBD1,TRBJ1-2,once,TGTGCCAGCACCCGTGACAGGGGGCAAGGGGACTATGGCTACACCTTC,CASTRDRGQGDYGYTF
TRBV7-2,.,TRBJ2-7,.,TGTGCCAGCAGCCTTAGGAGCTACGAGCAGTACTTC,CASSLRSYEQYF
TRBV7-9,.,TRBJ2-1,.,TGTGCCAGCAGACTCGGTTACAATGAGCAGTTCTTC,CASRLGYNEQFF
TRBV30,.,TRBJ2-1,.,TGTGCCTGGAGTTACCCCTTAGTGGCAGGGATTGGGAATGAGCAGTTCTTC,CAWSYPLVAGIGNEQFF
TRBV6-1,.,TRBJ2-7,.,TGTGCCAGCAGTGATCCTGCTGGAGGGGACTACGAGCAGTACTTC,CASSDPAGGDYEQYF
TRBV9,.,TRBJ1-3,once,TGTGCCAGCAGCGTAGTCGGCGGCTCTGGAAACACCATATATTTT,CASSVVGGSGNTIYF
TRBV4-2,.,TRBJ1-2,.,TGTGCCAGCAGCCACTTGGAAGGGGCGCGAGGCTATGGCTACACCTTC,CASSHLEGARGYGYTF
TRBV4-2,TRBD1,TRBJ1-6,.,TGTGCCAGCAGATCCTTGACAGGGGGAAGCGGTTCACCCCTCCACTTT,CASRSLTGGSGSPLHF
TRBV18,TRBD1,TRBJ1-4,few,TGTGCCAGCTCATTCGACGGGACAGGGGGTGAAAAACTGTTTTTT,CASSFDGTGGEKLFF
TRBV2,TRBD2,TRBJ2-1,.,TGTGCCAGCAGCCTTTCTACGGGGGGCTCCTACAATGAGCAGTTCTTC,CASSLSTGGSYNEQFF
TRBV2,TRBD1,TRBJ1-2,.,TGTGCCAGCACTGGGACAGGGATCTATGGCTACACCTTC,CASTGTGIYGYTF
TRBV4-1,.,TRBJ1-1,.,TGCGCCAGCAGCCAAGTCCTTCTGAACACTGAAGCTTTCTTT,CASSQVLLNTEAFF
TRBV19,.,TRBJ1-1,once,TGTGCCAGTAGTCTCGCGGAACGCACTGAAGCTTTCTTT,CASSLAERTEAFF